The rows below give T cell receptor beta chains drawn from one sample of a study of blood T cell repertoires in COVID-19. Clones were sequenced by immunoSEQ multiplex PCR, and TCRdb holds only the in-frame ones, with some missing. The sample has around 160,000 clones; roughly 87% are singletons. Sequenced sample: PBMCs or T cells enriched from blood (not recorded which). Receptors were obtained from a woman in her 40s who had been exposed to COVID-19. Each CDR3 is given with its conserved first and last residue. A D gene is named only where the DNA matches it firmly. The listing skips clone size in some rows; elsewhere it reads once, few, many or a size class.

-	TRBV24-1	-	TRBJ1-5	TGTGCCACCAGTGATTCGGGGTGGGAGCCCCAGCATTTT	CATSDSGWEPQHF
TRBD2	TRBV29-1	-	TRBJ2-5	TGCAGCGTTGAATGGAGGGAGGGTGAGACCCAGTACTTC	CSVEWREGETQYF
-	TRBV5-1	-	TRBJ1-2	TGCGCCAGCAGTGGCGGAGGAGGGTATGGCTACACCTTC	CASSGGGGYGYTF
-	TRBV7-2	-	TRBJ2-1	TGTGCCAGCAGCCCGGACACCTTTTACAATGAGCAGTTCTTC	CASSPDTFYNEQFF
-	TRBV7-6	-	TRBJ1-3	TGTGCCAGCAGCTTAACCAGGGGTCCCCCGGACACCATATATTTT	CASSLTRGPPDTIYF
-	TRBV12-3/TRBV12-4	-	TRBJ2-7	TGTGCCAGCAGGCATGGGACTGGATTCGAGCAGTACTTC	CASRHGTGFEQYF
-	TRBV18	-	TRBJ2-1	TGTGCCAGCTCACCAATTATTTATTCTTACAATGAGCAGTTCTTC	CASSPIIYSYNEQFF
TRBD2	TRBV5-1	-	TRBJ2-1	TGCGCCAGCAGCTTGGTCGGTAGCGGGGGGGCGCATGAGCAGTTCTTC	CASSLVGSGGAHEQFF
-	TRBV28	-	TRBJ1-4	TGTGCCAGCAGTGTCGACAGGGAAAAACTGTTTTTT	CASSVDREKLFF
TRBD1	TRBV28	-	TRBJ2-7	TGTGCCAGCAGTTTGATAATGCACAGGGGGCGCGTAGGGTCCTACGAGCAGTACTTC	CASSLIMHRGRVGSYEQYF
TRBD2	TRBV7-9	-	TRBJ2-2	TGTGCCAGCAGCTCCCCTCTGGCGGGGGGGCTAAGCACCGGGGAGCTGTTTTTT	CASSSPLAGGLSTGELFF
-	TRBV21-1	-	TRBJ1-5	TGTGCCAGCAGCAAGGCCGAAAATCAGCCCCAGCATTTT	CASSKAENQPQHF
TRBD1	TRBV27	-	TRBJ1-2	TGTGCCAGCAACTGGTCCGGACAGGGGCTCGTGAATGGCTACACCTTC	CASNWSGQGLVNGYTF
TRBD1	TRBV29-1	-	TRBJ1-1	TGCAGCGTTGGACAGGGGGTCACTGAAGCTTTCTTT	CSVGQGVTEAFF
TRBD1	TRBV28	-	TRBJ1-2	TGTGCCAGCCGGGGGACAGGGCGAGGAAACTATGGCTACACCTTC	CASRGTGRGNYGYTF
-	TRBV5-6	-	TRBJ2-6	TGTGCCAGCAGCTCCGAGGATGTCCTGACTTTC	CASSSEDVLTF
-	TRBV27	-	TRBJ1-5	TGTGCCAGCAGTCCGACAGGCTACTATAGCAATCAGCCCCAGCATTTT	CASSPTGYYSNQPQHF
-	TRBV5-1	-	TRBJ1-2	TGCGCCAGCAGCTTGTGGGATGGAATAAACCCGCGAACTAAACAGGGAATGGACGGCTACACCTTC	CASSLWDGINPRTKQGMDGYTF
-	TRBV2	-	TRBJ2-3	TGTGCCAGCAGTGAGGGGGCGGGCCCCGGAGATACGCAGTATTTT	CASSEGAGPGDTQYF
-	TRBV5-1	-	TRBJ1-6	TGCGCCAGCAGCTTGGAGGGGTGGGGTTCACCCCTCCACTTT	CASSLEGWGSPLHF
-	TRBV29-1	-	TRBJ1-5	TGCAGCGCAGGCAGCGACTATCAGCCCCAGCATTTT	CSAGSDYQPQHF
-	TRBV19	-	TRBJ2-1	TGTGCCAGTAGTACGCACCGCCAGGGGTATACTGAGCAGTTCTTC	CASSTHRQGYTEQFF
-	TRBV19	once	TRBJ2-7	TGTGCCAGTCGAGAGGACAGCGACGCCTCTAGGGAGCAGTACTTC	CASREDSDASREQYF
-	TRBV19	-	TRBJ2-5	TGTGCCAGTAGTAATTTCGGGGTAGAGACCCAGTACTTC	CASSNFGVETQYF
-	TRBV5-1	-	TRBJ1-2	TGCGCCAGCAGCTTGGGGCAGACTACTAACTATGGCTACACCTTC	CASSLGQTTNYGYTF
TRBD1	TRBV4-1	-	TRBJ1-5	TGCGCCAGCAAAACAGACCTAAGCAACAGGGGAAGAGGCAATCAGCCCCAGCATTTT	CASKTDLSNRGRGNQPQHF
TRBD1	TRBV19	-	TRBJ1-2	TGTGCCAGTAGTTGGCAGGGGGCGAACTATGGCTACACCTTC	CASSWQGANYGYTF
TRBD1	TRBV5-1	-	TRBJ1-2	TGCGCCAGCAGGCCTGAAAGGGGACAGATGTATGGCTACACCTTC	CASRPERGQMYGYTF
TRBD2	TRBV11-2	-	TRBJ2-7	TGTGCCAGCAGCCCGGGCTCGGGACTAGCGCGAGAGCAGTACTTC	CASSPGSGLAREQYF
-	TRBV9	-	TRBJ1-2	TGTGCCAGCAGCGTATCCAGGGGAGCCTATGGCTACACCTTC	CASSVSRGAYGYTF
TRBD1	TRBV10-1	-	TRBJ2-1	TGCGCCAGCAGTGGGGGACAGGGACGCTCCTACAATGAGCAGTTCTTC	CASSGGQGRSYNEQFF
-	TRBV3-1/TRBV3-2	-	TRBJ1-1	TGTGCCAGCAGCCAAAATAGGGAGACTGAAGCTTTCTTT	CASSQNRETEAFF
TRBD2	TRBV18	-	TRBJ2-1	TGTGCCAGCTCACCCACTAGCGGGGAGGATGAGCAGTTCTTC	CASSPTSGEDEQFF
-	TRBV18	once	TRBJ1-1	TGTGCCAGCTCGTCAACCAAGGACAGTATGAACACTGAAGCTTTCTTT	CASSSTKDSMNTEAFF
-	TRBV27	-	TRBJ2-3	TGTGCCAGCAGTTTCCCGTCAGCAGATACGCAGTATTTT	CASSFPSADTQYF
-	TRBV3-1/TRBV3-2	-	TRBJ2-2	TGTGCCAGCAGCCAGCAGGGCACCGGGGAGCTGTTTTTT	CASSQQGTGELFF